This passage covers 4 T cell receptor beta chains from one sample sequenced in a study of shared clonotypes between healthy human individuals. TCRdb's table, derived via immunoSEQ multiplex PCR, lists solely in-frame clones and lacks some. The table records roughly 1.5 million clones, about 98% of them present only once. The specimen was naive CD4+ T cells sorted from blood. As for subset: CD45RA+ positively selected. These receptors all come from a man aged 30 to 39 in good health.

V usage is TRBV20-1 and J usage is TRBJ2-7, with D perhaps TRBD2 (6 bases). CDR3 length: 11 residues. The V end lost 4 bases, the J end lost 6 bases, and 10 bases lay between the germline ends. Germline V gene lookup returns CDR1 DFQATT and CDR2 SNEGSKA (reference sequence). Here the CDR3 DNA reads TGCAGTGCTAAACTAGCTCTCGAGCAGTACTTC. This translates into CSAKLALEQYF.

The genes are TRBV13 and TRBJ2-4, with a tentative D call TRBD2 (6 bases). Trimming took off 3 bases at V and 2 bases at J, with 8 bases between the two ends. Germline CDR1 and CDR2: PRHDT and FYEKMQ (reference sequence). This CDR3 contains 14 residues. The DNA of the CDR3 is TGTGCCAGCAGCTTCCGGGGGTCCAAAAACATTCAGTACTTC. Translation gives CASSFRGSKNIQYF. The entire variable domain, with the rest obtained from reference TRBV13 and TRBJ2-4, is as follows: AAGVIQSPRHLIKEKRETATLKCYPIPRHDTVYWYQQGPGQDPQFLISFYEKMQSDKGSIPDRFSAQQFSDYHSELNMSSLELGDSALYFCASSFRGSKNIQYFGAGTRLSVL.

The chain recombines TRBV27 with TRBJ2-3; 8 bases fit TRBD1. The CDR3 sequence is 14 residues long. The J segment lost 2 bases and the V segment lost 8 bases, leaving 6 bases of the junction unmatched. Germline V gives CDR1 MNHEY, CDR2 SMNVEV (reference sequence). DNA of the CDR3: TGTGCCAGCTCGACAGGGGCGATCACAGATACGCAGTATTTT. Protein product: CASSTGAITDTQYF.

CDR3 bases: TGTGCCAGCAGAACAACTAGCGGGATTTTAAATGAGCAGTTCTTC. Translated: CASRTTSGILNEQFF. The gene calls are TRBV2 and TRBJ2-1, with 10 nucleotides matching TRBD2. This CDR3 spans 15 amino acids. In germline, CDR1 is SNHLY, CDR2 FYNNEI. The junction had 9 bases not matched to a gene; V was cut back by 6 bases and J by 7 bases.